The 15 T cell receptor beta chains reported below all come from one sample, sequenced in a study of T cell changes during pregnancy in multiple sclerosis. The data were produced by immunoSEQ multiplex PCR, yet TCRdb's version contains in-frame clones alone and is incomplete. Of 55,000 to 70,000 clones listed, about 90% were seen once; the top ten hold about 0.31%. Sequencing was performed on CD4+ T cells from peripheral blood mononuclear cells, taken after pregnancy. These receptors all come from a female donor with multiple sclerosis, enrolled in a pregnancy study.

About this clone: One end of the junction does not line up with germline, which may come from a read error. The chain has TRBV5-6 and TRBJ1-6; 7 bases align to TRBD1. Germline-derived CDR1 and CDR2 are SGHDT and YYEEEE. CDR3 length: 16 residues. The CDR3 bases are TGTACCAGCAGCTTGAATGGGGACAGCTATAATTCACCCCTCCACTTT. Translated: CTSSLNGDSYNSPLHF.

The V gene is TRBV9, the J gene TRBJ2-2; 11 nucleotides align to TRBD2. The CDR3 runs 17 residues. V lost 4 bases and J lost 0; bases outside the gene matches: 5. Germline CDR1 and CDR2: SGDLS and YYNGEE. CDR3 region: CASSPAGLAANTGELFF. The CDR3 DNA follows: TGTGCCAGCAGCCCCGCGGGACTAGCGGCGAACACCGGGGAGCTGTTTTTT.

The CDR3 protein is CASSPSGQKETQYF. As DNA, the CDR3 is TGTGCCAGCTCACCGTCCGGACAGAAAGAGACCCAGTACTTC. The chain links TRBV18 to TRBJ2-5; D might be TRBD1 (6 bases). V was cut by 3 bases and J by 3 bases, with 11 bases left in between. Germline CDR1 KGHSH, CDR2 LQKENI. This CDR3 spans 14 amino acids.

The chain joins TRBV4-1 to TRBJ1-6; D is ambiguous. Germline loops: CDR1 MGHRA, CDR2 YSYEKL. The V gene lost 4 bases and the J gene lost 10 bases, with 20 bases spanning the gap. CDR3 length: 16 residues. CDR3 DNA sequence: TGCGCCAGCAGCCCCCCGGGAGGGCTATCAAGCTCACCCCTCCACTTT. It encodes CASSPPGGLSSSPLHF.

In the case of this clone: The identical CDR3 is also encoded by other nucleotide sequences in the sample. V is TRBV29-1 and J is TRBJ1-1, with unresolved D. This CDR3 spans 13 amino acids. Germline-derived CDR1 and CDR2 are SQVTM and ANQGSEA. Deletions cut 3 bases from V and 0 bases from J, with 8 bases between. The CDR3 here is CSVEGRLNTEAFF. CDR3 in DNA: TGCAGCGTTGAGGGCAGGTTGAACACTGAAGCTTTCTTT.

The chain carries TRBV7-2 and TRBJ1-6, with D unclear. The CDR3 is made up of 14 amino acids. Germline CDR1 and CDR2: SGHTA and FQGNSA. V gave up 1 base and J gave up 7 bases, with 8 bases separating them. DNA of the CDR3: TGTGCCAGCAGCTTAGGCTCGGTGAATTCACCCCTCCACTTT. Encoded protein: CASSLGSVNSPLHF.

The V and J genes are TRBV30 and TRBJ1-4; a weak D match, TRBD1 (6 bases). Looked up from germline, CDR1 is GTSNPN and CDR2 is SVGIG (reference sequence). This CDR3 has 14 amino acids. V dropped 1 base and J dropped 6 bases, with 12 bases sitting between them. CDR3 sequence (DNA): TGTGCCTGGAGTGGGACACCAGGGGATGAAAAACTGTTTTTT. It yields the protein CAWSGTPGDEKLFF.

This clone has only a few counts. The chain employs TRBV7-3 and TRBJ2-2; 8 nucleotides line up with TRBD2. This CDR3 contains 16 residues. V was clipped by 3 bases and J by 3 bases; unmatched bases: 6. Per the germline V gene, CDR1 is SGHTA and CDR2 is FQGTGA. CDR3 residues: CASSFGVAGYTGELFF. The CDR3 region has the DNA TGTGCCAGCAGCTTTGGGGTAGCGGGATACACCGGGGAGCTGTTTTTT.

This sequence joins TRBV5-1 and TRBJ1-2, with 10 bases lining up with TRBD1. Losses at the gene ends were 2 bases for V and 5 bases for J; bases not matched to a gene: 6. The CDR3 runs 15 residues. The germline gives CDR1 SGHRS, CDR2 YFSETQ. The CDR3 region has the DNA TGCGCCAGCAGCTTAGGACAGGGGGTAGGGTATGGCTACACCTTC. This gives the protein CASSLGQGVGYGYTF.

The J gene is TRBJ2-1, the V gene TRBV14; D gene ambiguous. Germline V gene data show CDR1 as SGHDN and CDR2 as FVKESK. V was clipped by 0 bases and J by 0 bases, with 9 bases between them. The CDR3 runs to 16 residues. The CDR3: CASSQDSFFSYNEQFF. CDR3 bases: TGTGCCAGCAGCCAAGATTCATTTTTCTCCTACAATGAGCAGTTCTTC.

This clone was found once. The V gene is TRBV6-1, the J gene TRBJ1-3; TRBD1 might be the D (6 bases). The CDR3 is made up of 14 amino acids. V was trimmed by 11 bases and J by 8 bases, leaving 22 bases between them. Germline V gives CDR1 MNHNS, CDR2 SASEGT. CDR3 sequence (DNA): TGTGCCGGGGGGGTCACAGGGCCGGAAGACACCATATATTTT. Its translation is CAGGVTGPEDTIYF.

The rearrangement uses TRBV19 and TRBJ1-6; TRBD1 might be the D (6 bases). V dropped 6 bases and J dropped 8 bases, with 11 bases sitting between them. This CDR3 is 13 amino acids long. CDR1 LNHDA and CDR2 SQIVND come from the germline V gene (reference sequence). The chain's CDR3 is CASREQGDSPLHF. DNA for the CDR3: TGTGCCAGTAGGGAACAGGGAGATTCACCCCTCCACTTT.

Only one count was recorded for this clone. The chain has TRBV11-2 and TRBJ2-5; no reliable D call. Germline CDR1 is SGHAT and CDR2 is FQNNGV. The V and J ends lost 6 bases and 1 base respectively, with 12 bases between them. The CDR3 has 14 amino acids. Here the CDR3 DNA reads TGTGCCAGCAGGGTCCGACTCGTCCAAGAGACCCAGTACTTC. As protein: CASRVRLVQETQYF. The whole variable domain, remainder taken from reference TRBV11-2 and TRBJ2-5, is EAGVAQSPRYKIIEKRQSVAFWCNPISGHATLYWYQQILGQGPKLLIQFQNNGVVDDSQLPKDRFSAERLKGVDSTLKIQPAKLEDSAVYLCASRVRLVQETQYFGPGTRLLVL.

The chain recombines TRBV30 with TRBJ2-5; D is ambiguous. Germline CDR1 is GTSNPN and CDR2 is SVGIG (reference sequence). The V end lost 1 base, the J end lost 4 bases, and 7 bases lay between the germline ends. The CDR3 is 12 amino acids. This CDR3 is CAWSGPGETQYF. As DNA, the CDR3 is TGTGCCTGGAGTGGGCCGGGAGAGACCCAGTACTTC.

This rearrangement joins TRBV19 to TRBJ1-4; tentatively, D is TRBD1 (6 bases). This CDR3 comprises 14 residues. V was cut by 5 bases and J by 6 bases, with 13 bases left in between. Germline V gene data show CDR1 as LNHDA and CDR2 as SQIVND (reference sequence). The CDR3 DNA sequence: TGTGCCAGTAGTCCAACAGGGACGCATGAAAAACTGTTTTTT. Protein product: CASSPTGTHEKLFF.